The present entry profiles one TCR beta chain with its context. Profiled with immunoSEQ multiplex PCR; TCRdb holds only in-frame clones, not every one. The sample yields 90,000 to 110,000 clones, over 75% seen once. This CDR3 is built from 15 residues. In germline, CDR1 is MNHEY, CDR2 SMNVEV (reference sequence). V dropped 6 bases and J dropped 2; count of bases not matched to a gene: 9. This entry is derived from a study of blood T cell repertoires in COVID-19. The receptor was derived from a man aged 45-60 years with acute or convalescent COVID-19. The specimen sequenced was peripheral blood. This chain uses TRBV27 with TRBJ2-7; 8 bases fit TRBD1. The CDR3 DNA follows: TGTGCCAGCAGCCGCACAGGGGGAGGAACCTACGAGCAGTACTTC. It encodes CASSRTGGGTYEQYF.